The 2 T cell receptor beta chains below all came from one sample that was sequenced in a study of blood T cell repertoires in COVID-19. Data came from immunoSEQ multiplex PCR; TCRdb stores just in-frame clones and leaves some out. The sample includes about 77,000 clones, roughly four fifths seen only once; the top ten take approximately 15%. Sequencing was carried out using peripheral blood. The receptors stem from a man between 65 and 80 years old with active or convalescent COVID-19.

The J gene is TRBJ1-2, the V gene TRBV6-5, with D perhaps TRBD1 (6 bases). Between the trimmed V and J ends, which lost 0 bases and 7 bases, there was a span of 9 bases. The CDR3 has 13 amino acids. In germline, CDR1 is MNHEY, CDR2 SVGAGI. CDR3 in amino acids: CASSYSTGSGYTF. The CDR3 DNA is TGTGCCAGCAGTTACTCGACAGGATCTGGCTACACCTTC.

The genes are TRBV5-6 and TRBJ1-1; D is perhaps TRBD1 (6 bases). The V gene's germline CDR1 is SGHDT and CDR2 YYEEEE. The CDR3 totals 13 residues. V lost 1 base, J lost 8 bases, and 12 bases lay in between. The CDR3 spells CASSLKGVPEAFF. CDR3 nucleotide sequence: TGTGCCAGCAGCTTGAAGGGGGTCCCCGAAGCTTTCTTT.